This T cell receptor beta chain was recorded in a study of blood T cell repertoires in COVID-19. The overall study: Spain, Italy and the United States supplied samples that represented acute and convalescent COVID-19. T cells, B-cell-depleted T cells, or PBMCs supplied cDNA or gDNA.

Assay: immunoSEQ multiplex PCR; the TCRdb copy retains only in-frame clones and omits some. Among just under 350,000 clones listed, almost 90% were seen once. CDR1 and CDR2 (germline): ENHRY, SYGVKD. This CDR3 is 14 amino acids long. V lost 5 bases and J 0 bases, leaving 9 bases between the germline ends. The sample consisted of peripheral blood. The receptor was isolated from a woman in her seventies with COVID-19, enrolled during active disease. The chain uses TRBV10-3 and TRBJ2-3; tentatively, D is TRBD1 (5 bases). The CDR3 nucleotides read TGTGCCATCAGTAGGGGTACTAGCACAGATACGCAGTATTTT. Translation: CAISRGTSTDTQYF.